The entry that follows covers one T cell receptor beta chain sequence. The sample originates from a study of shared clonotypes between healthy human individuals. The V gene's germline CDR1 is SGHTA and CDR2 FQGNSA. This CDR3 comprises 17 residues. Germline trimming cut 2 bases from V and 0 bases from J; bases unmatched to any gene: 8. Replicate PCRs for sorted subsets used around 200 ng DNA; this equaled tens of thousands of T cell genomes. Only in-frame clones appear in the TCRdb table, and some are missing; sequencing was by immunoSEQ multiplex PCR. This repertoire shows about 2.4 million clones, around nine tenths found once; its top ten account for 0.14%.

Sequenced material: naive CD4+ T cells sorted from blood. Subset specified: CD45RA+ positively selected. The receptor's source is a man between 18 and 35 years old in good health. This rearrangement joins TRBV7-2 to TRBJ2-3; 7 nucleotides line up with TRBD1. CDR3 protein: CASSLQLNRGSTDTQYF. The CDR3 region has the DNA TGTGCCAGCAGCTTACAGTTAAACAGGGGAAGCACAGATACGCAGTATTTT.